This record looks at one T cell receptor (beta chain) sequence and its context. In the original workflow: From reference gene primer amplification, estimates of nucleated cell counts were derived. Produced via immunoSEQ multiplex PCR; TCRdb's table is partial and in-frame only. V and J calls and clone size are those listed in that table; D and trimming were worked out from the DNA. The sample yields around 250,000 clones, just over 85% seen once. This specimen comes from a study of blood T cell repertoires in COVID-19. Study information: PBMCs, B-cell-depleted T cells, or T cells were the source of the cDNA or gDNA that made up the material.

This CDR3 has 14 residues. Germline V gene data show CDR1 as SEHNR and CDR2 as FQNEAQ (reference sequence). The V segment lost 1 base and the J segment 6 bases; nucleotides outside the gene matches: 4. The chain is built from TRBV7-9 and TRBJ1-2, with TRBD1 matching over 8 bases. The receptor comes from a woman in her 30s with active or convalescent COVID-19. Material for sequencing was peripheral blood. Written as DNA, the CDR3 is TGTGCCAGCAGCTTAGAGACAGGGGATGATGGCTACACCTTC. Translation: CASSLETGDDGYTF.